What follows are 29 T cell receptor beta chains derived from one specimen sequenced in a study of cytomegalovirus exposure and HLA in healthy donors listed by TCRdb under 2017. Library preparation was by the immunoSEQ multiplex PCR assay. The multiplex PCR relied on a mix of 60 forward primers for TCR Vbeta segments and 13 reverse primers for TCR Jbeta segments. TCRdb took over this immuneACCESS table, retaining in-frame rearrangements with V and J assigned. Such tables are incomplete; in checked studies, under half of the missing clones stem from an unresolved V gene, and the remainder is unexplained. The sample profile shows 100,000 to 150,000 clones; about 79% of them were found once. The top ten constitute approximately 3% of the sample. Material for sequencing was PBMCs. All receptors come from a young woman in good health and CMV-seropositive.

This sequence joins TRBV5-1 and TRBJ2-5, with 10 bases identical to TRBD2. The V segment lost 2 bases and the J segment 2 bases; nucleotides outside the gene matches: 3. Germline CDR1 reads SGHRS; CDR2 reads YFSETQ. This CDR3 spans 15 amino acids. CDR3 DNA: TGCGCCAGCAGCTTCTATAGCGGGGGGCAAGAGACCCAGTACTTC. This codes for CASSFYSGGQETQYF. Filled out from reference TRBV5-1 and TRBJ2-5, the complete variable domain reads KAGVTQTPRYLIKTRGQQVTLSCSPISGHRSVSWYQQTPGQGLQFLFEYFSETQRNKGNFPGRFSGRQFSNSRSEMNVSTLELGDSALYLCASSFYSGGQETQYFGPGTRLLVL.

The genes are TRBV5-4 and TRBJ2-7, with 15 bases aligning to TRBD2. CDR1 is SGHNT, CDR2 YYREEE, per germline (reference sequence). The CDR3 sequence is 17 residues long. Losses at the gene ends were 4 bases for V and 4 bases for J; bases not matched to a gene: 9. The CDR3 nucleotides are TGTGCCAGCAGCCCCAGGACTAGCGGGGGGGCTTTTTACGAGCAGTACTTC. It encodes CASSPRTSGGAFYEQYF.

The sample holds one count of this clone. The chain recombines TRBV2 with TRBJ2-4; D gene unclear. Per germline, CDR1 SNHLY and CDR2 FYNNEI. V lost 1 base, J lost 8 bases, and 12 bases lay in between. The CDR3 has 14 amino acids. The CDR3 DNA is TGTGCCAGCAGTGAAGGAGGCCTCCGGGACATTCAGTACTTC. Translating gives CASSEGGLRDIQYF.

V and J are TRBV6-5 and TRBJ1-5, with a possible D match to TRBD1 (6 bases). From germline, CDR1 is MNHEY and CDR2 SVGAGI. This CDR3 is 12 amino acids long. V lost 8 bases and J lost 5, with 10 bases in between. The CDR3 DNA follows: TGTGCCAGCCGAGGGGGGGATCAGCCCCAGCATTTT. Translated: CASRGGDQPQHF.

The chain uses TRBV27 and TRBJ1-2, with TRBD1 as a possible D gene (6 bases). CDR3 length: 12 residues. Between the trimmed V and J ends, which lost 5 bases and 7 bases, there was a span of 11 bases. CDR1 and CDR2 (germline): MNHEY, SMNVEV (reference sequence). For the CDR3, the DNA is TGTGCCAGCAGTCCCGGGGGGGCTGGCTACACCTTC. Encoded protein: CASSPGGAGYTF.

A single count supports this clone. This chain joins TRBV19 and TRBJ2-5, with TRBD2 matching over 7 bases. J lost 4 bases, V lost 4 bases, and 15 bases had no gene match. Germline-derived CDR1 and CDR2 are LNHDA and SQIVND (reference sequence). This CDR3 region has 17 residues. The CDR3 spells CASSNPRGAGSGETQYF. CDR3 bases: TGTGCCAGTAGTAACCCCCGAGGAGCGGGGTCGGGAGAGACCCAGTACTTC.

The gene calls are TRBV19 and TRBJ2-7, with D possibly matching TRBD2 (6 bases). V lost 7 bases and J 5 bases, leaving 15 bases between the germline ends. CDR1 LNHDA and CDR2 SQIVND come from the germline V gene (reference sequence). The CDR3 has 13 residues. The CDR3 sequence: CASTPGGGDEQYF. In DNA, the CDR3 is TGTGCCAGTACCCCAGGCGGAGGGGACGAGCAGTACTTC. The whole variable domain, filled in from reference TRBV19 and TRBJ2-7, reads DGGITQSPKYLFRKEGQNVTLSCEQNLNHDAMYWYRQDPGQGLRLIYYSQIVNDFQKGDIAEGYSVSREKKESFPLTVTSAQKNPTAFYLCASTPGGGDEQYFGPGTRLTVT.

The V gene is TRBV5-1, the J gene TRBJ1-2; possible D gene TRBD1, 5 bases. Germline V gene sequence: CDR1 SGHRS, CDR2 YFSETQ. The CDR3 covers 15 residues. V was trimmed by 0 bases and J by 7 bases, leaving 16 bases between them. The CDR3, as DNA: TGCGCCAGCAGCTTGGAGGGGAATGCGGACGGTGGCTACACCTTC. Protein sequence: CASSLEGNADGGYTF.

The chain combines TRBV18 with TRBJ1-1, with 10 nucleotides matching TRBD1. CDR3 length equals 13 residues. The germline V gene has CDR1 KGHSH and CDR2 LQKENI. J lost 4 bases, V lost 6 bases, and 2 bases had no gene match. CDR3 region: CASSGQGGTEAFF. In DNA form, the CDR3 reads TGTGCCAGCTCCGGACAGGGGGGCACTGAAGCTTTCTTT.

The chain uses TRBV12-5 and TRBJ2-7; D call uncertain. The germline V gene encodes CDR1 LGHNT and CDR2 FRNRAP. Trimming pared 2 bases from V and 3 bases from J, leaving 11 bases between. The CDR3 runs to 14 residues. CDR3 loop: CASGLYPLYYEQYF. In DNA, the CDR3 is TGTGCTAGTGGTTTGTATCCTCTCTACTACGAGCAGTACTTC.

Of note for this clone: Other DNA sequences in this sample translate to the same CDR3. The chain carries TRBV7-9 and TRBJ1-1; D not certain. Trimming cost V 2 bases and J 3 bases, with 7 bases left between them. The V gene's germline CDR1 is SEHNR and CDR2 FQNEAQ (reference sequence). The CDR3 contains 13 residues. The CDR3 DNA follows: TGTGCCAGCAGCTTAACCGGGGACACTGAAGCTTTCTTT. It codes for CASSLTGDTEAFF.

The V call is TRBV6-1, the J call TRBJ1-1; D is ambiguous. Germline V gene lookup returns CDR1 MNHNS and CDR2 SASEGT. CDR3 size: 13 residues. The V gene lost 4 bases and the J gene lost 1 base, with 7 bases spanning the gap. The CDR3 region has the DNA TGTGCCAGCAGTGGAGGTGAGAACACTGAAGCTTTCTTT. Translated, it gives CASSGGENTEAFF.

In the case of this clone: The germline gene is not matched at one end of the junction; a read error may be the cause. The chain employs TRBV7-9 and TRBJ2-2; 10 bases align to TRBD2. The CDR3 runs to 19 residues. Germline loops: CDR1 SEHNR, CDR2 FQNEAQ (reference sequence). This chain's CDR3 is CSSHRSLAGARWNTGELFF. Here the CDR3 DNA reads TGTTCCAGCCATAGGAGCCTAGCGGGGGCCCGATGGAACACCGGGGAGCTGTTTTTT.

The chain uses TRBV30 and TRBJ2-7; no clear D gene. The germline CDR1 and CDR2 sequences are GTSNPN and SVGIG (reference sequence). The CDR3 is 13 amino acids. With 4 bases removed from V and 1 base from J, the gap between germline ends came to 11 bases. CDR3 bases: TGTGCCTGGACTATGATTCCTTCCTACGAGCAGTACTTC. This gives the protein CAWTMIPSYEQYF.

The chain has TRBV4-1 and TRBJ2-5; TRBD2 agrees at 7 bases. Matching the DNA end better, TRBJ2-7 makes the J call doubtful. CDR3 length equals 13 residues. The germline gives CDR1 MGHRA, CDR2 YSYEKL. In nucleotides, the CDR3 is TGCGCCAGCAGCCAAGATAGCGGGCCCGAGCAGTACTTC. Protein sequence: CASSQDSGPEQYF.

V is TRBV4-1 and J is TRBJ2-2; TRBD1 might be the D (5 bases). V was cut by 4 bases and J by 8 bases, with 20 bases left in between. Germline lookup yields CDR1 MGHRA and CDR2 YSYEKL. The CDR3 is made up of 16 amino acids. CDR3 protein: CASSRDLAPGWGELFF. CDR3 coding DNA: TGCGCCAGCAGCCGAGACTTGGCCCCAGGGTGGGGGGAGCTGTTTTTT.

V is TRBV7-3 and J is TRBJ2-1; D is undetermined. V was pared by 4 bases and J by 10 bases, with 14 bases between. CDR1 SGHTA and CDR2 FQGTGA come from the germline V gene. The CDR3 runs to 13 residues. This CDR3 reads CASSSAQLNEQFF. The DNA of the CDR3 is TGTGCCAGCAGCTCCGCGCAACTTAACGAGCAGTTCTTC. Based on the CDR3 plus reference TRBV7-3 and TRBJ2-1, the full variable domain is GAGVSQTPSNKVTEKGKYVELRCDPISGHTALYWYRQSLGQGPEFLIYFQGTGAADDSGLPNDRFFAVRPEGSVSTLKIQRTERGDSAVYLCASSSAQLNEQFFGPGTRLTVL.

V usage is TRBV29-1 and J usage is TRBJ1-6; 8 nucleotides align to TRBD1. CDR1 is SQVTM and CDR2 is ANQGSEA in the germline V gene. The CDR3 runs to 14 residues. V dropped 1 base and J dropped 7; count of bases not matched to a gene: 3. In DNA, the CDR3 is TGCAGCGTTGAAGTGGGGACAGGAAATTCACCCCTCCACTTT. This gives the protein CSVEVGTGNSPLHF.

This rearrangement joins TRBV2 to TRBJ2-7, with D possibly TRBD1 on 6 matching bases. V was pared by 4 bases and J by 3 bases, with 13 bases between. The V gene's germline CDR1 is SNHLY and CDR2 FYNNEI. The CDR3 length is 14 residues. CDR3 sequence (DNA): TGTGCCAGCAGTGTAACAGGGAACCTCTACGAGCAGTACTTC. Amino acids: CASSVTGNLYEQYF.

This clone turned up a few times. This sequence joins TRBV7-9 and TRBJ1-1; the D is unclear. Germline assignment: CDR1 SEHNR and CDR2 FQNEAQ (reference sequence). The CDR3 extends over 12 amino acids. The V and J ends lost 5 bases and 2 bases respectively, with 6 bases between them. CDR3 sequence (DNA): TGTGCCAGCAGCCCCTCCAACACTGAAGCTTTCTTT. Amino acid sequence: CASSPSNTEAFF. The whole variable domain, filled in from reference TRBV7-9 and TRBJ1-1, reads DTGVSQNPRHKITKRGQNVTFRCDPISEHNRLYWYRQTLGQGPEFLTYFQNEAQLEKSRLLSDRFSAERPKGSFSTLEIQRTEQGDSAMYLCASSPSNTEAFFGQGTRLTVV.

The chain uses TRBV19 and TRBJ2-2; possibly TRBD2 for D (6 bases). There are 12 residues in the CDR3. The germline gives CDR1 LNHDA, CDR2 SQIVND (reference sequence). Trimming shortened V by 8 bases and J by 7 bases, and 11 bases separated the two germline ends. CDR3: CASGGFIGELFF. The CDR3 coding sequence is TGTGCCAGTGGGGGGTTCATCGGGGAGCTGTTTTTT.

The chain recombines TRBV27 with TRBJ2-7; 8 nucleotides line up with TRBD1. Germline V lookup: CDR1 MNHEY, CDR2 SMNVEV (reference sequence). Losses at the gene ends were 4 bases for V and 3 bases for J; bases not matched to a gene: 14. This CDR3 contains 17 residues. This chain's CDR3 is CASSSSRSGQGGYEQYF. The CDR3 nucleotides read TGTGCCAGCAGTTCAAGCCGTTCCGGACAGGGCGGCTACGAGCAGTACTTC.

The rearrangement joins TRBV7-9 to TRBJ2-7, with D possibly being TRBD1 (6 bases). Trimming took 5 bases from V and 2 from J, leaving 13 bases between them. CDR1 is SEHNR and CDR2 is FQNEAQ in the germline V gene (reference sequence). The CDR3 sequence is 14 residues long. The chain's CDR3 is CASSPWTAPYEQYF. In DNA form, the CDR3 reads TGTGCCAGCAGCCCTTGGACAGCCCCCTACGAGCAGTACTTC.

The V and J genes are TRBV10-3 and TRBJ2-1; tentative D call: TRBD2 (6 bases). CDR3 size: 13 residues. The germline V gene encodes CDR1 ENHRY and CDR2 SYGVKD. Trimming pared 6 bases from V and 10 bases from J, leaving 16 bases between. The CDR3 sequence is CAISKTLAAEQFF. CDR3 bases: TGTGCCATCAGCAAGACACTAGCCGCCGAGCAGTTCTTC.

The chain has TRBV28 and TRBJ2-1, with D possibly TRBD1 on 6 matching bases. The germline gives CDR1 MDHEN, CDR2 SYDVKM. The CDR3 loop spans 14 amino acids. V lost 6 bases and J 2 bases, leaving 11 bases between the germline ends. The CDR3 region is CASRGPGAYNEQFF. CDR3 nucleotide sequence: TGTGCCAGCAGAGGCCCAGGGGCCTACAATGAGCAGTTCTTC.

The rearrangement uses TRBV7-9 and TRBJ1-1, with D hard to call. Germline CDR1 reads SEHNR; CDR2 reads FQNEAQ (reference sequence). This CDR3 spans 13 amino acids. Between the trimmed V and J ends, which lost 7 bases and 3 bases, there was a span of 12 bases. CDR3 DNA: TGTGCCAGCACCGCGGCGGTCGACACTGAAGCTTTCTTT. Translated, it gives CASTAAVDTEAFF.

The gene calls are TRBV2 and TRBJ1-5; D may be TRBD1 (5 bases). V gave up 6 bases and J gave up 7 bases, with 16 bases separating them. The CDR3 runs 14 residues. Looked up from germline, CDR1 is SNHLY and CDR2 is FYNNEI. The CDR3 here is CASSLGTVGQPQHF. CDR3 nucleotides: TGTGCCAGCAGCCTCGGGACTGTAGGACAGCCCCAGCATTTT.

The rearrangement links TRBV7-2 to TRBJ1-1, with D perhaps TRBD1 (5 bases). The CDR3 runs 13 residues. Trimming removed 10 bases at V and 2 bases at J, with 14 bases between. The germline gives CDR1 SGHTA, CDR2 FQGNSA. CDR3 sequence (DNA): TGTGCCACCGCCGGGCGGGGCAACACTGAAGCTTTCTTT. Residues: CATAGRGNTEAFF.

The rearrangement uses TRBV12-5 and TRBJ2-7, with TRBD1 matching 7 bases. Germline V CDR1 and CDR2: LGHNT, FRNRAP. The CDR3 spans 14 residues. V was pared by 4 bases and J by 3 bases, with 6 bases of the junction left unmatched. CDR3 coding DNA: TGTGCTAGTGGTTGGGACAGCCCTAGCTACGAGCAGTACTTC. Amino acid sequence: CASGWDSPSYEQYF.